The entry below gives a single T cell receptor (beta chain) sequence along with its context. Its antigen remains unidentified. CDR3 length equals 13 residues. The germline CDR1 and CDR2 sequences are SGHDN and FVKESK. Trimming left V 1 base short and J 0 bases short, with 3 bases between. This entry is derived from a study of shared clonotypes between healthy human individuals. The study's findings and limits: Estimated richness values were generally larger in naive subsets than in memory subsets. It was the few donors that limited the genetic and exposure-history diversity represented. Large depth notwithstanding, sorted-subset sequencing proved incomplete by rarefaction.

Clones were sequenced by immunoSEQ multiplex PCR, and TCRdb holds only the in-frame ones, with some missing. The sample holds roughly 2.5 million clones, more than 80% seen once. The J gene is TRBJ2-5, the V gene TRBV14; no definite D call. This sequence was found in a man younger than 35 in good health. Sequencing was carried out using naive CD4+ T cells sorted from blood. The subset here: CD45RA+ positively selected. CDR3 sequence reads: CASSQGYQETQYF. The CDR3 DNA reads as TGTGCCAGCAGCCAAGGGTACCAAGAGACCCAGTACTTC.